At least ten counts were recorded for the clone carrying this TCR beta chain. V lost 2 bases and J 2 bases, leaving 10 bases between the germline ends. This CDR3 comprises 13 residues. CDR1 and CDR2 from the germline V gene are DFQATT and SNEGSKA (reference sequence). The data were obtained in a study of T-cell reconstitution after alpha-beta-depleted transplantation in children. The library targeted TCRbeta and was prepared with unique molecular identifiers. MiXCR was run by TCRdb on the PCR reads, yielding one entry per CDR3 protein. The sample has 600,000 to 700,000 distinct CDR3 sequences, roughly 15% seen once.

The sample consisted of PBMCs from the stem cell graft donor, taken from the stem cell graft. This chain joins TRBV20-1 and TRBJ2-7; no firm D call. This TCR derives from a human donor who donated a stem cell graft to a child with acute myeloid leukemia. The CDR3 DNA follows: TGCAGTGCTAGACTACACTCAGCCTACGAGCAGTACTTC. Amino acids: CSARLHSAYEQYF.